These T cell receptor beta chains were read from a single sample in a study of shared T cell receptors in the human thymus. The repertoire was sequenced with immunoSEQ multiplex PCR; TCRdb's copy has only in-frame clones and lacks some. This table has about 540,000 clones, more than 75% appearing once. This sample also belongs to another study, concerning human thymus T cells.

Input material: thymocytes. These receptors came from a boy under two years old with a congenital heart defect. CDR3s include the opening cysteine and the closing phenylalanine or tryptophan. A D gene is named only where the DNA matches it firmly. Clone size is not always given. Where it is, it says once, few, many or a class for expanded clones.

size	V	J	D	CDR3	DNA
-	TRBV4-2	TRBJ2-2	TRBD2	CASSQVSGNGTGELFF	TGTGCCAGCAGCCAAGTTAGCGGGAATGGAACCGGGGAGCTGTTTTTT
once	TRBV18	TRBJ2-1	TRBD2	CASSPPGLAGGPGYNEQFF	TGTGCCAGCTCACCCCCGGGACTAGCGGGAGGGCCGGGGTACAATGAGCAGTTCTTC
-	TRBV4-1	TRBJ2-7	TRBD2	CASSHPPGLAGGPGEQYF	TGCGCCAGCAGCCACCCCCCGGGACTAGCGGGAGGGCCGGGCGAGCAGTACTTC
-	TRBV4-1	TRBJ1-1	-	CASSQDPYQRADTEAFF	TGCGCCAGCAGCCAAGATCCCTACCAGAGGGCGGACACTGAAGCTTTCTTT
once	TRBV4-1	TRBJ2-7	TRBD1	CASSQGNDRASWEQYF	TGCGCCAGCAGCCAGGGTAATGACAGGGCGTCGTGGGAGCAGTACTTC
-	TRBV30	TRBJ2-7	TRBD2	CAWSEGGTSGSYEQYF	TGTGCCTGGAGTGAGGGCGGGACTAGCGGATCCTACGAGCAGTACTTC
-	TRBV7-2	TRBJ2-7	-	CASSLSGTSSYEQYF	TGTGCCAGCAGCTTAAGTGGGACAAGCTCCTACGAGCAGTACTTC
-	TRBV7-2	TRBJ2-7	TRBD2	CASSLAGLAGEGEQYF	TGTGCCAGCAGCCTCGCCGGACTAGCGGGAGAGGGCGAGCAGTACTTC
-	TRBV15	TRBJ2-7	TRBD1	CATSGNSDREYTYEQYF	TGTGCCACCAGCGGTAACAGTGACAGGGAATATACCTACGAGCAGTACTTC
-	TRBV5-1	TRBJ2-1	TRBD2	CANPGCSGSRPSYNEQFF	TGCGCCAATCCAGGGTGCAGCGGGAGTCGCCCCTCCTACAATGAGCAGTTCTTC
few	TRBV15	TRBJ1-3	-	CATSRRRAGNTIYF	TGTGCCACCAGCAGACGCAGGGCTGGAAACACCATATATTTT